The source of this T cell receptor (beta chain) is a study of post-analysis software for immune sequencing data (dated by TCRdb to between 2015 and 2016). Background on the whole study: Disease courses on record covered relapsing-remitting, secondary progressive and progressive-relapsing multiple sclerosis, though some patients had no subtype annotation. Patient repertoires were compared against around twelve previously published healthy control repertoires from donors aged 6 to 25 years. A subset of samples was prepared in parallel using single-end sample barcoding, then pooled and co-amplified after Illumina adapter ligation. Study-level results and caveats: The control group was slightly older than the multiple sclerosis patient group. Significantly lower normalized Chao1 diversity was found in multiple sclerosis patients than in controls, suggesting substantial peripheral T-cell clonal expansion. Direct clustering with F measure revealed strong co-clustering of samples prepared in the same batch, which led to a batch-effect correction. Patients showed significantly higher frequencies than controls for about 5 TRBV segments, among them TRBV5-6, TRBV5-1 and TRBV20-1.

The germline V gene (reference sequence) provides CDR1 SEHNR and CDR2 FQNEAQ. The CDR3 sequence holds 17 residues, the cysteine and phenylalanine included. The sequence is cut down to CDR3 DNA, 51 bases in frame from base 1. V lost 5 bases and J lost 4 bases, and the count of bases not matched to a germline gene is 11. In regard to this clonotype: Which antigen it targets is not known. Base qualities are not provided; no much larger clone lies one nucleotide away.

Library prep was done by PCR. Sequencing instrument: Illumina HiSeq 2500. To reduce PCR and sequencing biases, unique molecular identifiers were built into the TCR beta cDNA libraries. About 500,000 cDNA molecules were obtained for every 1 to 10 million input T cells, so each molecule roughly corresponded to one T cell. The patient libraries were prepared and sequenced using the same protocol as the earlier healthy control dataset. Samples belonging to the same batch were prepared together, multiplexed and sequenced on a shared HiSeq lane. Per the source publication's procedure: Raw barcoded reads were processed with MIGEC, and single-read molecular identifier groups were discarded before consensus assembly and CDR3 extraction. Clonotype tables were post-analysed with VDJtools, normalizing diversity by down-sampling all datasets to the smallest sample size. To correct batch-related cross-sample contamination, repertoire overlap clustering matched CDR3 amino acid sequences but not nucleotide sequences. TCRdb took the public reads, trimmed them with fastp at Q25, ran MiXCR for clone calling and kept in-frame beta chains. Rows merge per CDR3 protein into single entries with the most common DNA and genes. TCRdb's processing, not the authors' own work, is the source of the V and J calls. Recorded for this sample are hundreds of thousands of distinct CDR3 sequences; approximately 57% of them occurred a single time. The ten largest clones capture 4.6% of the sample.

To demonstrate the VDJtools post-analysis software, the study profiled TCR beta repertoires from the peripheral blood of about a dozen young patients with multiple sclerosis. Multiple sclerosis patients were children and adolescents aged roughly 6 to 17 years. Recombination joined TRBV7-9 with TRBJ2-7, and TRBD2 matches 13 of the central bases. The sample was blood. This TCR derives from a girl between 10 and 17 years old with multiple sclerosis. The DNA reads TGTGCCAGCAGCGACGGACTAGCGGGAGCATTTAGTTACGAGCAGTACTTC. Translation gives CASSDGLAGAFSYEQYF.